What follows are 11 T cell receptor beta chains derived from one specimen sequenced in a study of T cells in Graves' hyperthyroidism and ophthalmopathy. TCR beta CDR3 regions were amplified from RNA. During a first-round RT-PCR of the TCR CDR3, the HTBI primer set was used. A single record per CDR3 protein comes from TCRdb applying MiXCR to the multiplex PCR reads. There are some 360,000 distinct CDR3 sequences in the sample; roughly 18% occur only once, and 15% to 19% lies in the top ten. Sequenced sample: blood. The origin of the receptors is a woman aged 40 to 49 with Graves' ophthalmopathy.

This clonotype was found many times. The CDR3 DNA follows: TGTGCCAGCAGTGCACTAGCCTCTGGGGCCAACGTCCTGACTTTC. Translating it yields CASSALASGANVLTF. This rearrangement joins TRBV2 to TRBJ2-6; D possibly corresponds to TRBD2 (6 bases). CDR1 is SNHLY and CDR2 is FYNNEI in the germline V gene. The CDR3 sequence is 15 residues long. V was clipped by 4 bases and J by 0 bases, with 7 bases between them.

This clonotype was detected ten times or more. The CDR3 loop is CASSYYRGLRSGANVLTF. The CDR3 DNA follows: TGTGCCAGCAGTTACTATAGGGGGCTTAGGTCTGGGGCCAACGTCCTGACTTTC. The chain combines TRBV6-2 or TRBV6-3 with TRBJ2-6; 7 bases map to TRBD1. The V gene's germline CDR1 is MNHEY and CDR2 SVGEGT. V lost 1 base and J lost 1; bases outside the gene matches: 7. The CDR3 sequence is 18 residues long.

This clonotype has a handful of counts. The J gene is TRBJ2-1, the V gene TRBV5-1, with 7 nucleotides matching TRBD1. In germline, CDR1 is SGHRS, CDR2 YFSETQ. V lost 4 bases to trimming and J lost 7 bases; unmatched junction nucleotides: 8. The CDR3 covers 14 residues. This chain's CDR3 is CASSPDRVRNEQFF. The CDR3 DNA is TGCGCCAGCAGCCCCGACAGGGTTCGGAATGAGCAGTTCTTC.

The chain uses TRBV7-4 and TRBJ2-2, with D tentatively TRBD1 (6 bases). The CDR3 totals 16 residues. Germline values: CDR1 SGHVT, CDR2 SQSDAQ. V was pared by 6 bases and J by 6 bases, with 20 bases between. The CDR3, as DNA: TGTGCCAGCAGGCCCGCCGGGACATTGGTCCCCGGGGAGCTGTTTTTT. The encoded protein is CASRPAGTLVPGELFF.

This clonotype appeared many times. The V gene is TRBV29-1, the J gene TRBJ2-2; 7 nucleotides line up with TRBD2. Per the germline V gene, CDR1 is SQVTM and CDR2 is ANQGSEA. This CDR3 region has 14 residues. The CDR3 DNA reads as TGCAGTGGCCGTAGCGGGCGGAACACCGGGGAGCTGTTTTTT. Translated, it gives CSGRSGRNTGELFF.

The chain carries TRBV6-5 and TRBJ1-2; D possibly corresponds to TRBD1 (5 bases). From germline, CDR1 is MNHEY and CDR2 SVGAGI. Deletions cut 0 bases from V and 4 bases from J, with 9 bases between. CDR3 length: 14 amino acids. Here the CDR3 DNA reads TGTGCCAGCAGTTACTCGGACAAAGCCTATGGCTACACCTTC. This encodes CASSYSDKAYGYTF.

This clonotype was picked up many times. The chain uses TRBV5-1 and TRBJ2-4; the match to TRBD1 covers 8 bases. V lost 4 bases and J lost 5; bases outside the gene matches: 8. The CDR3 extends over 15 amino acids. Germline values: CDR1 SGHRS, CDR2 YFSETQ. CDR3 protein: CASSPTGATENIQYF. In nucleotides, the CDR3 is TGCGCCAGCAGCCCGACAGGGGCTACCGAAAACATTCAGTACTTC.

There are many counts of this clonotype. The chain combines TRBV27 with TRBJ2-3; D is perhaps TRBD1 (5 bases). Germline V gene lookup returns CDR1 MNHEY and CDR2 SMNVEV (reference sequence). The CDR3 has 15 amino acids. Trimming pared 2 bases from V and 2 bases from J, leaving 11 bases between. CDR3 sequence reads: CASSLDSLYTDTQYF. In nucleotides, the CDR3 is TGTGCCAGCAGTTTAGACAGCCTCTACACAGATACGCAGTATTTT.

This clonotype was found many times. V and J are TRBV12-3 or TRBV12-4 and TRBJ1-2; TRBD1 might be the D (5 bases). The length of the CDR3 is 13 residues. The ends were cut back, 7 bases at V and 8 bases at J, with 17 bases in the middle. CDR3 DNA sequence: TGTGCCAGCACCTTCGGGGGTCTGGGAGGCTACACCTTC. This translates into CASTFGGLGGYTF.

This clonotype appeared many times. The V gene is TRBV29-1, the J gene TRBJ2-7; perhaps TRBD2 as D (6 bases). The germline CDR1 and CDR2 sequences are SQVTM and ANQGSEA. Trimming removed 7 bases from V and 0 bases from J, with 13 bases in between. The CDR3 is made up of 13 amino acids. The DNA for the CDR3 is TGCAGCGGCCAGGACGGGAGCTCCTACGAGCAGTACTTC. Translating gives CSGQDGSSYEQYF.

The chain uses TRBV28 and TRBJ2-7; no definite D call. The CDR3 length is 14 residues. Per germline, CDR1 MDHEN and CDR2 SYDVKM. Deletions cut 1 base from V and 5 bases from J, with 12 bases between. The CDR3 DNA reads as TGTGCCAGCAGTTTATCAAAAGCTACGCACGAGCAGTACTTC. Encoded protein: CASSLSKATHEQYF. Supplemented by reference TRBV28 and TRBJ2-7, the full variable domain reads DVKVTQSSRYLVKRTGEKVFLECVQDMDHENMFWYRQDPGLGLRLIYFSYDVKMKEKGDIPEGYSVSREKKERFSLILESASTNQTSMYLCASSLSKATHEQYFGPGTRLTVT.